A selection of T cell receptor beta chains follows, all from one sample in a study of Tregs in tolerant kidney transplant recipients. Method: immunoSEQ multiplex PCR; TCRdb's copy keeps in-frame clones and lacks some. The repertoire has roughly 250,000 clones, about 86% of them found once; the top ten carry about 0.68%. The sequencing input was CD4+ T cells from blood. The source of these receptors is a human donor in good health. The CDR3 runs from the conserved cysteine through the conserved F or W. A D gene is named only where the DNA matches it firmly. Clone sizes are given selectively: once, few, many, or a class where the clone is expanded.

D: .
size: .
J: TRBJ2-5
V: TRBV18
CDR3: CASSSTRYQETQYF
DNA: TGTGCCAGCTCATCGACCAGATACCAAGAGACCCAGTACTTC

D: .
size: few
J: TRBJ1-1
V: TRBV5-1
CDR3: CASSTQSSGNTEAFF
DNA: TGCGCCAGCAGCACCCAGAGCTCCGGCAACACTGAAGCTTTCTTT

D: .
size: .
J: TRBJ2-1
V: TRBV12-5
CDR3: CASGFGHYNEQFF
DNA: TGTGCTAGTGGTTTCGGACATTACAATGAGCAGTTCTTC

D: .
size: .
J: TRBJ1-6
V: TRBV6-5
CDR3: CASSYGTGSPLHF
DNA: TGTGCCAGCAGTTATGGTACGGGTTCACCCCTCCACTTT

D: .
size: .
J: TRBJ1-1
V: TRBV6-5
CDR3: CASSGWGRVNTEAFF
DNA: TGTGCCAGCAGTGGATGGGGACGGGTGAACACTGAAGCTTTCTTT

D: TRBD1
size: .
J: TRBJ2-7
V: TRBV7-2
CDR3: CASSPTMGQGAYEQYF
DNA: TGTGCCAGCAGCCCCACTATGGGACAGGGGGCCTACGAGCAGTACTTC

D: TRBD1
size: .
J: TRBJ2-7
V: TRBV6-1
CDR3: CASSRQGPPFYEQYF
DNA: TGTGCCAGCAGCCGACAGGGGCCCCCGTTCTACGAGCAGTACTTC

D: .
size: .
J: TRBJ2-5
V: TRBV5-1
CDR3: CASSGGLGQGETQYF
DNA: TGCGCCAGCAGCGGGGGTCTTGGACAAGGAGAGACCCAGTACTTC

D: TRBD2
size: .
J: TRBJ2-1
V: TRBV9
CDR3: CASSVALSGTTSNEQFF
DNA: TGTGCCAGCAGCGTAGCCCTATCAGGGACTACCAGCAATGAGCAGTTCTTC

D: .
size: .
J: TRBJ2-1
V: TRBV7-9
CDR3: CASSPGRVNEQFF
DNA: TGTGCCAGCAGCCCAGGGCGGGTCAATGAGCAGTTCTTC